The 14 T cell receptor beta chains listed next were all sequenced from one sample in a study of blood T cell repertoires in COVID-19. The table came from immunoSEQ multiplex PCR; TCRdb's copy has only in-frame clones and leaves some out. In the table there are 81,000 or so clones, around nine tenths of which are singletons. What was sequenced was peripheral blood. The receptors were sampled from an older man with active or convalescent COVID-19.

This sequence joins TRBV7-3 and TRBJ2-3; TRBD1 matches at 9 bases. The CDR3 has 14 residues. Germline V CDR1 and CDR2: SGHTA, FQGTGA. The V and J ends lost 6 bases and 7 bases, in that order; junction bases with no gene match: 8. The CDR3 DNA sequence: TGTGCCAGCAGAAGGGACAGGGCGAGCCATACGCAGTATTTT. Translated, it gives CASRRDRASHTQYF.

The genes are TRBV9 and TRBJ2-5; D is ambiguous. The germline V gene encodes CDR1 SGDLS and CDR2 YYNGEE. Trimming pared 1 base from V and 3 bases from J, leaving 10 bases between. This CDR3 has 14 amino acids. The CDR3 loop is CASSVRGEEETQYF. The CDR3 coding sequence is TGTGCCAGCAGCGTAAGAGGCGAGGAAGAGACCCAGTACTTC.

This clone was detected a few times. J is TRBJ1-3 and V is TRBV27; D perhaps matches TRBD1 (6 bases). The CDR3 runs to 15 residues. Between the trimmed V and J ends, which lost 6 bases and 0 bases, there was a span of 12 bases. Germline values: CDR1 MNHEY, CDR2 SMNVEV (reference sequence). CDR3 loop: CASRATGSSGNTIYF. The CDR3 nucleotides are TGTGCCAGCAGGGCAACAGGGTCCTCTGGAAACACCATATATTTT.

The V and J genes are TRBV28 and TRBJ1-2; D remains ambiguous. The CDR3 spans 12 residues. The V end was cut by 3 bases, the J end by 8 bases, with 10 bases between. CDR1 MDHEN and CDR2 SYDVKM come from the germline V gene. This CDR3 is CASSFQDFGYTF. CDR3 nucleotides: TGTGCCAGCAGTTTTCAAGACTTCGGCTACACCTTC.

This chain connects TRBV5-6 to TRBJ2-7; TRBD1 aligns across 9 bases. The CDR3 runs 15 residues. V lost 3 bases and J lost 2; bases outside the gene matches: 6. Germline loops: CDR1 SGHDT, CDR2 YYEEEE. The CDR3 loop is CASSSGTGLAYEQYF. The CDR3 nucleotides read TGTGCCAGCAGCTCGGGGACAGGGTTGGCCTACGAGCAGTACTTC.

V and J are TRBV19 and TRBJ2-3; 10 positions match TRBD2. The germline V gene encodes CDR1 LNHDA and CDR2 SQIVND (reference sequence). There are 15 residues in the CDR3. With V trimmed by 6 bases and J by 1 base, 4 bases remained unmatched. The CDR3 loop reads CASRELAGGTDTQYF. The DNA of the CDR3 is TGTGCCAGTAGGGAGCTAGCGGGGGGCACAGATACGCAGTATTTT.

The chain employs TRBV2 and TRBJ2-5; 12 nucleotides line up with TRBD2. V trimming: 8 bases; J trimming: 4 bases; junction bases outside the gene matches: 11. The CDR3 consists of 16 residues. Per the germline V gene, CDR1 is SNHLY and CDR2 is FYNNEI. CDR3 loop: CASDKELAGGGETQYF. The CDR3, as DNA: TGTGCCAGCGACAAGGAACTAGCGGGGGGAGGAGAGACCCAGTACTTC.

The CDR3 sequence: CASSYSTGAEQYF. CDR3 nucleotide sequence: TGTGCCAGCAGTTACTCGACTGGGGCCGAGCAGTACTTC. The V and J genes are TRBV6-5 and TRBJ2-7, with a tentative D call TRBD1 (5 bases). Germline V gene lookup returns CDR1 MNHEY and CDR2 SVGAGI. The CDR3 totals 13 residues. V dropped 0 bases and J dropped 6 bases, with 9 bases sitting between them.

V is TRBV4-2 and J is TRBJ2-3; TRBD2 might be the D (7 bases). V gave up 0 bases and J gave up 1 base, with 20 bases separating them. The CDR3 consists of 19 residues. The germline V gene encodes CDR1 LGHNA and CDR2 YNFKEQ. Here the CDR3 DNA reads TGTGCCAGCAGCCAAGATTTCCGGGGGGCCCCGAAACGCACAGATACGCAGTATTTT. Translated: CASSQDFRGAPKRTDTQYF.

The chain uses TRBV12-3 or TRBV12-4 and TRBJ1-1; D uncertain. The CDR3 consists of 13 residues. V was cut by 2 bases and J by 5 bases, with 9 bases left in between. CDR3 residues: CASSLIRDTEAFF. The CDR3 nucleotides are TGTGCCAGCAGTTTAATTCGGGATACTGAAGCTTTCTTT.

The V and J genes are TRBV6-4 and TRBJ2-1; D might be TRBD1 (6 bases). Germline V gives CDR1 MRHNA, CDR2 SNTAGT. Trimming stripped 5 bases from V and 3 bases from J, with 26 bases between. This CDR3 comprises 19 residues. The CDR3 DNA is TGTGCCAGCAGTTTAGACCGGCGTGGGACACCAAAATTCTACAATGAGCAGTTCTTC. Amino acid sequence: CASSLDRRGTPKFYNEQFF.

The V and J genes are TRBV19 and TRBJ2-7, with TRBD2 matching over 13 bases. CDR3 length: 16 residues. Trimming cost V 5 bases and J 4 bases; bases outside gene matches: 8. Germline V gene lookup returns CDR1 LNHDA and CDR2 SQIVND (reference sequence). The CDR3 nucleotides are TGTGCCAGTAGTCTCTGGACTAGCGGGGGACGGTACGAGCAGTACTTC. Encoded protein: CASSLWTSGGRYEQYF.

The V and J genes are TRBV6-4 and TRBJ2-3; TRBD2 matches 13 bases. This CDR3 is 16 amino acids long. V lost 3 bases, J lost 4 bases, and 4 bases stayed unmatched. Germline V CDR1 and CDR2: MRHNA, SNTAGT. This CDR3 reads CASSETSGGAPDTQYF. CDR3 in DNA: TGTGCCAGCAGTGAAACTAGCGGGGGGGCCCCAGATACGCAGTATTTT.

The V and J genes are TRBV4-1 and TRBJ1-5, with TRBD1 as a possible D gene (5 bases). Trimming removed 0 bases from V and 4 bases from J, with 10 bases in between. In germline, CDR1 is MGHRA, CDR2 YSYEKL. This CDR3 region has 15 residues. The CDR3: CASSQDQGTNQPQHF. CDR3 nucleotides: TGCGCCAGCAGCCAAGATCAGGGTACTAATCAGCCCCAGCATTTT.